The 5 T cell receptor beta chains listed next were all sequenced from one sample in a study of cytomegalovirus exposure and HLA in healthy donors. Primers: 60 Vbeta forward and 13 Jbeta reverse. The protocol was immunoSEQ multiplex PCR, while the TCRdb copy is restricted to in-frame clones and leaves out a portion. The listing records about 160,000 clones. Source material: PBMCs. The receptors stem from a man aged 25-40 years in good health and CMV-seronegative.

V and J are TRBV7-3 and TRBJ1-2; the D is unclear. This CDR3 region has 14 residues. CDR1 and CDR2 (germline): SGHTA, FQGTGA. The ends were cut back, 2 bases at V and 8 bases at J, with 15 bases in the middle. The CDR3 DNA sequence: TGTGCCAGCAGCTTAGACTCCTCTCCGCGGGGCTACACCTTC. This encodes CASSLDSSPRGYTF.

The chain has TRBV28 and TRBJ2-7, with D uncertain. This CDR3 is built from 14 residues. V shed 6 bases and J shed 0 bases, with 12 bases lying between them. The germline CDR1 and CDR2 sequences are MDHEN and SYDVKM. CDR3 DNA sequence: TGTGCCAGCAGCGGTCCCAGGCCCTCCTACGAGCAGTACTTC. Translated: CASSGPRPSYEQYF. The entire variable domain, with the rest obtained from reference TRBV28 and TRBJ2-7, is as follows: DVKVTQSSRYLVKRTGEKVFLECVQDMDHENMFWYRQDPGLGLRLIYFSYDVKMKEKGDIPEGYSVSREKKERFSLILESASTNQTSMYLCASSGPRPSYEQYFGPGTRLTVT.

The rearrangement uses TRBV6-1 and TRBJ1-3; D is unresolved. The CDR3 is made up of 15 amino acids. V lost 3 bases and J 4 bases, leaving 13 bases between the germline ends. The V gene's germline CDR1 is MNHNS and CDR2 SASEGT. The CDR3 loop reads CASSDEGFGGNTIYF. CDR3 in DNA: TGTGCCAGCAGTGATGAGGGATTCGGAGGAAACACCATATATTTT.

V and J are TRBV6-1 and TRBJ2-5, with 9 bases lining up with TRBD1. V gave up 6 bases and J gave up 5 bases; unmatched junction bases: 10. Germline V gene sequence: CDR1 MNHNS, CDR2 SASEGT. The CDR3 has 15 amino acids. The CDR3, as DNA: TGTGCCAGCAGGCTATTAGGGACAGGGATGGAGACCCAGTACTTC. Protein product: CASRLLGTGMETQYF.

The chain is built from TRBV6-1 and TRBJ1-5; 10 bases map to TRBD1. Losses at the gene ends were 1 base for V and 6 bases for J; bases not matched to a gene: 3. The CDR3 has 15 amino acids. CDR1 is MNHNS, CDR2 SASEGT, per germline. CDR3 DNA: TGTGCCAGCAGTGAAGGGGACAGGGGTTCTCAGCCCCAGCATTTT. Its protein product is CASSEGDRGSQPQHF.